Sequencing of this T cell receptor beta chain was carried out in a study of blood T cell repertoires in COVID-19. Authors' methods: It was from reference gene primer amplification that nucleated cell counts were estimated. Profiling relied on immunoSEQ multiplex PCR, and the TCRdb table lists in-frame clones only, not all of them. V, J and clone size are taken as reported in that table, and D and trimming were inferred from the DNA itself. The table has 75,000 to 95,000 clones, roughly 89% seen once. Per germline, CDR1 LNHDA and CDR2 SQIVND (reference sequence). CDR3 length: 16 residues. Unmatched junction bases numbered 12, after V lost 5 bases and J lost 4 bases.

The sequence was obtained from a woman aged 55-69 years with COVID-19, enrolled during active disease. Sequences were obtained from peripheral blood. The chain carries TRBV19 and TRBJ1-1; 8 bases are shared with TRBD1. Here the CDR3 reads CASSFRGQGGSTEAFF. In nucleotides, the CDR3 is TGTGCCAGTAGTTTCCGTGGACAGGGCGGGTCCACTGAAGCTTTCTTT.